This TCR beta chain was sequenced in a study of T cell clonotyping in hematopoietic cell transplantation. Germline CDR1 reads MDHEN; CDR2 reads SYDVKM. CDR3 size: 13 residues. V shed 7 bases and J 8 bases; nucleotides not matched to a gene: 6. Libraries were prepared by immunoSEQ multiplex PCR; TCRdb keeps only in-frame clonotypes and omits some of them. The sample lists under 15,000 clones; roughly four fifths were seen once. This TCR derives from a female patient between 40 and 50 years old who had an allogeneic stem cell transplant from a related donor, so T cells may come from the graft donor. Some clones in this sample may be carry-over from other donors' samples. This rearrangement joins TRBV28 to TRBJ1-4; TRBD1 aligns across 8 bases. Material: PBMCs, obtained 100 days after allogeneic stem cell transplant. CDR3 coding DNA: TGTGCCAGCACAGGGGGCGCGGTGGAAAAACTGTTTTTT. It translates to CASTGGAVEKLFF.